Presented here are 12 T cell receptor beta chains from one specimen sequenced in a study of blood T cells in healthy people across ages. A sample-barcoded 5' primer and a J-beta primer mix were used in a second PCR of roughly 6 to 12 cycles. TCRdb reprocessed the 5' RACE reads via MiXCR and lists one record per CDR3 protein. This table has about 1.6 million distinct CDR3 sequences, around 36% appearing once. The sample was blood. The receptors were gathered from a woman aged 25 to 39 in good health.

This clonotype was counted only a few times. V gene TRBV7-8 combines with J gene TRBJ2-7; 7 bases align to TRBD1. V lost 6 bases, J lost 0 bases, and 2 bases stayed unmatched. This CDR3 comprises 13 residues. The germline V gene encodes CDR1 SGHVS and CDR2 FQNEAQ. CDR3 amino acids: CASRQGSSYEQYF. CDR3 coding DNA: TGTGCCAGCAGACAGGGGAGCTCCTACGAGCAGTACTTC. Supplemented by reference TRBV7-8 and TRBJ2-7, the full variable domain reads GAGVSQSPRYKVAKRGQDVALRCDPISGHVSLFWYQQALGQGPEFLTYFQNEAQLDKSGLPSDRFFAERPEGSVSTLKIQRTQQEDSAVYLCASRQGSSYEQYFGPGTRLTVT.

This clonotype was counted only a few times. This chain joins TRBV4-1 and TRBJ2-7; 9 nucleotides line up with TRBD2. The CDR3 is made up of 16 amino acids. V lost 1 base to trimming and J lost 3 bases; unmatched junction nucleotides: 7. The germline V gene has CDR1 MGHRA and CDR2 YSYEKL. DNA of the CDR3: TGCGCCAGCAGCCAAGGTGAGCTTAGCGGGAGCTACGAGCAGTACTTC. Translated, it gives CASSQGELSGSYEQYF.

The V call is TRBV9, the J call TRBJ1-2; 9 nucleotides line up with TRBD1. CDR1 and CDR2 (germline): SGDLS, YYNGEE. The V gene end was trimmed by 6 bases and the J gene end by 6 bases; junction bases not matched to a gene: 12. The CDR3 runs to 15 residues. The DNA of the CDR3 is TGTGCCAGCAAAAACGGACAGGGGATTTCTGATGGCTACACCTTC. This sequence encodes CASKNGQGISDGYTF.

This clonotype was seen a handful of times. The chain combines TRBV5-1 with TRBJ2-1, with D possibly TRBD2 on 6 matching bases. CDR3 length: 17 amino acids. Trimming removed 0 bases from V and 2 bases from J, with 15 bases in between. CDR1 and CDR2 (germline): SGHRS, YFSETQ. As DNA, the CDR3 is TGCGCCAGCAGCTTGGATTTCGGAAGCGGGCCCTACAATGAGCAGTTCTTC. Its protein is CASSLDFGSGPYNEQFF.

This clonotype was seen a handful of times. J is TRBJ2-1 and V is TRBV5-1, with D possibly being TRBD2 (6 bases). Trimming stripped 4 bases from V and 2 bases from J, with 10 bases between. This CDR3 is 14 amino acids long. Germline lookup yields CDR1 SGHRS and CDR2 YFSETQ. The CDR3 coding sequence is TGCGCCAGCAGCGGCGGGGTTGCCTACAATGAGCAGTTCTTC. It translates to CASSGGVAYNEQFF.

CDR3 amino acids: CSASKGGRGANVLTF. The CDR3 DNA reads TGCAGTGCTAGTAAGGGGGGCCGTGGGGCCAACGTCCTGACTTTC. The chain recombines TRBV20-1 with TRBJ2-6; possibly TRBD1 or TRBD2 for D (6 bases each). Germline V gives CDR1 DFQATT, CDR2 SNEGSKA (reference sequence). This CDR3 is built from 15 residues. Trimming removed 3 bases from V and 3 bases from J, with 12 bases in between.

This clonotype was observed a handful of times. V gene TRBV3-1 combines with J gene TRBJ1-5; D gene unclear. V dropped 3 bases and J dropped 11 bases, with 11 bases sitting between them. Germline CDR1 LGHDT, CDR2 YNNKEL (reference sequence). This CDR3 is built from 12 residues. The CDR3 coding sequence is TGTGCCAGCAGCCACGGCCAAGGGTCCCAGCATTTT. Protein product: CASSHGQGSQHF. Using reference TRBV3-1 and TRBJ1-5 for the parts outside the CDR3, the full variable domain is DTAVSQTPKYLVTQMGNDKSIKCEQNLGHDTMYWYKQDSKKFLKIMFSYNNKELIINETVPNRFSPKSPDKAHLNLHINSLELGDSAVYFCASSHGQGSQHFGDGTRLSIL.

The chain uses TRBV24-1 and TRBJ2-4; 9 nucleotides align to TRBD1. This CDR3 is 16 amino acids long. V shed 9 bases and J 6 bases; nucleotides not matched to a gene: 14. Germline assignment: CDR1 KGHDR and CDR2 SFDVKD. The CDR3 loop reads CATRTPGQGEGNIQYF. The CDR3 DNA sequence: TGTGCCACCCGAACACCGGGACAGGGAGAGGGAAACATTCAGTACTTC.

This rearrangement joins TRBV9 to TRBJ2-6; 7 nucleotides align to TRBD2. CDR3 size: 17 residues. J gave up 0 bases and V 5 bases, and 8 bases lay outside the gene matches. CDR1 is SGDLS, CDR2 YYNGEE, per germline. CDR3 sequence: CASSNGRGNSGANVLTF. The CDR3 bases are TGTGCCAGCAGTAACGGGCGGGGGAACTCTGGGGCCAACGTCCTGACTTTC. Full variable domain (remainder filled in from reference TRBV9 and TRBJ2-6): DSGVTQTPKHLITATGQRVTLRCSPRSGDLSVYWYQQSLDQGLQFLIQYYNGEERAKGNILERFSAQQFPDLHSELNLSSLELGDSALYFCASSNGRGNSGANVLTFGAGSRLTVL.

CDR3 sequence: CASSRTSGGIPTDTQYF. The CDR3 bases are TGTGCCAGCAGCAGGACTAGCGGGGGGATTCCCACAGATACGCAGTATTTT. The J gene is TRBJ2-3, the V gene TRBV9; 14 nucleotides align to TRBD2. After removal of 4 bases from V and 2 bases from J, the junction contained 6 bases not matched to a gene. The CDR3 is made up of 17 amino acids. CDR1 and CDR2 (germline): SGDLS, YYNGEE.

This clonotype has just a few counts. The V gene is TRBV5-1, the J gene TRBJ2-1, with D perhaps TRBD2 (6 bases). Per the germline V gene, CDR1 is SGHRS and CDR2 is YFSETQ. The ends were cut back, 0 bases at V and 6 bases at J, with 13 bases in the middle. The CDR3 extends over 15 amino acids. This CDR3 is CASSLVVTRGNEQFF. DNA for the CDR3: TGCGCCAGCAGCTTGGTGGTGACTAGGGGCAATGAGCAGTTCTTC.

V is TRBV20-1 and J is TRBJ2-1; 11 bases align to TRBD2. Germline V CDR1 and CDR2: DFQATT, SNEGSKA (reference sequence). V shed 0 bases and J 9 bases; nucleotides not matched to a gene: 10. This CDR3 contains 16 residues. The CDR3 sequence is CSARDATSGEWGEQFF. The CDR3 DNA is TGCAGTGCTAGAGACGCGACTAGCGGGGAATGGGGTGAGCAGTTCTTC.